This T cell receptor (beta chain) was captured in a study of blood T cell repertoires in COVID-19. Study context: Specimens from acute and convalescent COVID-19 originated in the United States, Italy and Spain.

Donors of Cohort 3 who recovered were those that had two negative PCRs, clearance, or symptom resolution. V was pared by 0 bases and J by 4 bases, with 16 bases between. The CDR3 has 16 amino acids. The germline V gene encodes CDR1 KGHSH and CDR2 LQKENI. As processed by the authors: Estimation of nucleated cell counts relied on the amplification of reference gene primers. This table comes from immunoSEQ multiplex PCR, and its TCRdb copy is limited to in-frame clones, with some not included. D and trimming were read from the DNA, whereas the V and J calls and clone size are those reported in that table. The sample includes roughly 250,000 clones, about 87% of them seen just once.

This receptor was obtained from a woman aged 45-65 years who had recovered from COVID-19. The sequencing sample was made of PBMCs or T cells enriched from blood (not recorded which). J is TRBJ2-7 and V is TRBV18, with TRBD1 as a possible D gene (5 bases). The CDR3 region is CASSPPRQGRSYEQYF. CDR3 bases: TGTGCCAGCTCACCACCGAGGCAGGGCCGAAGTTACGAGCAGTACTTC.